This section outlines one T cell receptor beta chain sequence together with its context. Compared with germline, one end of the junction differs, possibly owing to a read error. The template was RNA from unsorted bulk tissue. A modified ARM-PCR protocol with three rounds of nested PCR amplified TCRbeta. Each CDR3 protein gets one entry after TCRdb re-called the multiplex PCR reads with MiXCR. The sample carries 76,000 or so distinct CDR3 sequences, 65% to 75% recorded once. This record comes from a study of tumor and adjacent non-tumor tissue in lung cancer. This CDR3 has 13 residues. The V gene's germline CDR1 is KGHDR and CDR2 SFDVKD.

The receptor was isolated from a woman between 65 and 79 years old with non-small cell lung cancer. The sample consisted of lung tumor tissue. The gene calls are TRBV24-1 and TRBJ1-2; D gene ambiguous. CDR3 nucleotide sequence: TGTGCCACCAGTGACCCGCAGAGCTATGGCTACATCTTC. This sequence encodes CATSDPQSYGYIF.